Following are 8 T cell receptor beta chains from one sample sequenced in a study of cytomegalovirus exposure and HLA in healthy donors. Primers included in the PCR were 60 Vbeta and 13 Jbeta primers. Profiled with immunoSEQ multiplex PCR; TCRdb holds only in-frame clones, not every one. This table has more than 95,000 clones, 64% appearing once. The sequenced sample consisted of PBMCs. The receptors originated from a man aged 60 to 75 in good health and CMV-seronegative.

This rearrangement joins TRBV19 to TRBJ1-6; possible D gene TRBD1, 5 bases. Germline V gives CDR1 LNHDA, CDR2 SQIVND (reference sequence). Trimming removed 3 bases from V and 5 bases from J, with 8 bases in between. This CDR3 region has 14 residues. This CDR3 is CASSIRANNSPLHF. DNA for the CDR3: TGTGCCAGTAGTATCAGGGCTAATAATTCACCCCTCCACTTT.

A few counts support this clone. CDR3 sequence: CASSQLPGQNTDTQYF. CDR3 in DNA: TGTGCCAGCTCACAACTACCGGGACAGAACACAGATACGCAGTATTTT. The chain combines TRBV18 with TRBJ2-3; 7 positions agree with TRBD1. The length of the CDR3 is 16 residues. Germline V CDR1 and CDR2: KGHSH, LQKENI. Trimming removed 4 bases from V and 2 bases from J; junction bases left unmatched: 9.

The chain joins TRBV5-4 to TRBJ2-1; TRBD2 might be the D (6 bases). The CDR3 is 16 amino acids. V lost 4 bases and J lost 7, with 21 bases in between. Germline V lookup: CDR1 SGHNT, CDR2 YYREEE (reference sequence). CDR3 loop: CASSGIPQGLRNEQFF. DNA for the CDR3: TGTGCCAGCAGCGGGATACCCCAGGGACTTCGGAATGAGCAGTTCTTC. The full variable domain, its missing parts supplied by reference TRBV5-4 and TRBJ2-1, is ETGVTQSPTHLIKTRGQQVTLRCSSQSGHNTVSWYQQALGQGPQFIFQYYREEENGRGNFPPRFSGLQFPNYSSELNVNALELDDSALYLCASSGIPQGLRNEQFFGPGTRLTVL.

The chain is built from TRBV5-4 and TRBJ2-5, with D possibly being TRBD1 (6 bases). The CDR3 sequence is 15 residues long. CDR1 is SGHNT, CDR2 YYREEE, per germline (reference sequence). Trimming cost V 3 bases and J 1 base, with 13 bases left between them. DNA for the CDR3: TGTGCCAGCAGCTCCTCTAAGACAGGCCAAGAGACCCAGTACTTC. Translation gives CASSSSKTGQETQYF.

V and J are TRBV15 and TRBJ2-7; a weak D match, TRBD2 (5 bases). Germline CDR1 is LNHNV and CDR2 is YYDKDF (reference sequence). The CDR3 spans 14 residues. V lost 1 base and J 4 bases, leaving 11 bases between the germline ends. CDR3: CATSRVGSHYEQYF. In DNA form, the CDR3 reads TGTGCCACCAGCAGAGTTGGGAGTCATTACGAGCAGTACTTC.

The genes are TRBV5-1 and TRBJ2-7, with a possible D match to TRBD1 (5 bases). The V gene lost 4 bases and the J gene lost 2 bases, with 13 bases spanning the gap. The CDR3 has 14 residues. Germline CDR1 reads SGHRS; CDR2 reads YFSETQ. The DNA for the CDR3 is TGCGCCAGCAGCCGAGACAGACCTACCTACGAGCAGTACTTC. This translates into CASSRDRPTYEQYF.

This clone was observed a handful of times. This chain joins TRBV6-1 and TRBJ2-7; the match to TRBD2 covers 9 bases. This CDR3 has 15 amino acids. Germline V CDR1 and CDR2: MNHNS, SASEGT. The ends lost 0 bases at V and 5 bases at J; junction bases unmatched: 5. CDR3 residues: CASSEAEAGGNEQYF. The CDR3 DNA follows: TGTGCCAGCAGTGAAGCGGAAGCGGGAGGCAACGAGCAGTACTTC.

The rearrangement uses TRBV28 and TRBJ2-3; D is perhaps TRBD2 (5 bases). Deletions cut 6 bases from V and 8 bases from J, with 12 bases between. CDR3 size: 12 residues. Germline CDR1 is MDHEN and CDR2 is SYDVKM. As DNA, the CDR3 is TGTGCCAGCAGCCCCCCGGGGTTTACGCAGTATTTT. This translates into CASSPPGFTQYF.